Shown below are 12 T cell receptor beta chains from a single sample sequenced in a study of blood T cell repertoires in COVID-19. Assay: immunoSEQ multiplex PCR; the TCRdb copy retains only in-frame clones and omits some. Of about 68,000 clones in the sample, roughly nine tenths were seen once. Sample: peripheral blood. Receptor source: a man aged 50 to 60 with active COVID-19.

The chain uses TRBV4-3 and TRBJ1-6; no definite D call. Germline V gene data show CDR1 as LGHNA and CDR2 as YSLEER. The CDR3 extends over 15 amino acids. Trimming removed 3 bases at V and 8 bases at J, with 14 bases between. The CDR3 region is CASSQSRLMDSPLHF. The CDR3 coding sequence is TGCGCCAGCAGCCAGTCCAGACTTATGGATTCACCCCTCCACTTT.

This clone was seen a few times. The chain couples TRBV5-6 to TRBJ2-3; D uncertain. Germline CDR1 SGHDT, CDR2 YYEEEE. This CDR3 is 16 amino acids long. V was trimmed by 6 bases and J by 0 bases, leaving 17 bases between them. The CDR3 loop reads CASTLLTVPSTDTQYF. The CDR3 region has the DNA TGTGCCAGCACCCTTCTAACGGTTCCTAGCACAGATACGCAGTATTTT.

V usage is TRBV9 and J usage is TRBJ1-5; maybe TRBD1 (5 bases). This CDR3 has 15 amino acids. Per the germline V gene, CDR1 is SGDLS and CDR2 is YYNGEE. V was cut by 1 base and J by 7 bases, with 15 bases left in between. CDR3 nucleotide sequence: TGTGCCAGCAGCGTAAACGGAGGGGCTGGACAGCCCCAGCATTTT. Translating it yields CASSVNGGAGQPQHF.

This rearrangement joins TRBV6-5 to TRBJ2-7; 7 nucleotides align to TRBD1. Germline V gives CDR1 MNHEY, CDR2 SVGAGI. Trimming cost V 6 bases and J 7 bases; bases outside gene matches: 9. CDR3 length equals 13 residues. For the CDR3, the DNA is TGTGCCAGCAGAATAGGGGGCCCTCAAGAGCAGTACTTC. Its protein product is CASRIGGPQEQYF.

This clone was recorded once. The chain uses TRBV6-2 or TRBV6-3 and TRBJ2-1; D may be TRBD2 (5 bases). Trimming stripped 2 bases from V and 2 bases from J, with 13 bases between. The CDR3 spans 16 residues. Germline CDR1 and CDR2: MNHEY and SVGEGT. CDR3 sequence: CASSYIWASTYNEQFF. DNA for the CDR3: TGTGCCAGCAGTTACATCTGGGCTAGCACCTACAATGAGCAGTTCTTC.

The genes are TRBV6-1 and TRBJ2-2, with a weak D call TRBD1 (5 bases). The CDR3 has 15 residues. CDR1 and CDR2 (germline): MNHNS, SASEGT. Trimming left V 1 base short and J 4 bases short, with 10 bases between. CDR3 loop: CASSEGGSVTGELFF. CDR3 DNA: TGTGCCAGCAGTGAAGGGGGCTCAGTCACCGGGGAGCTGTTTTTT.

The rearrangement links TRBV9 to TRBJ1-1, with TRBD1 matching over 10 bases. The J segment lost 6 bases and the V segment lost 0 bases, leaving 2 bases of the junction unmatched. This CDR3 spans 14 amino acids. The germline CDR1 and CDR2 sequences are SGDLS and YYNGEE. The CDR3 here is CASSVGDRGAEAFF. The CDR3, as DNA: TGTGCCAGCAGCGTAGGGGACAGGGGCGCTGAAGCTTTCTTT.

V gene TRBV9 combines with J gene TRBJ2-2, with 9 positions matching TRBD2. V shed 4 bases, J shed 6 bases, and the junction held 7 bases outside the gene matches. There are 15 residues in the CDR3. Germline loops: CDR1 SGDLS, CDR2 YYNGEE. CDR3 region: CASSNKAGGPGELFF. DNA of the CDR3: TGTGCCAGCAGCAACAAGGCGGGGGGGCCCGGGGAGCTGTTTTTT.

The chain uses TRBV10-2 and TRBJ2-2, with unresolved D. There are 14 residues in the CDR3. Trimming took 3 bases from V and 5 from J, leaving 10 bases between them. Looked up from germline, CDR1 is WSHSY and CDR2 is SAAADI. The CDR3 region has the DNA TGCGCCAGCAGTGAACAGTCCATAACCGGGGAGCTGTTTTTT. This gives the protein CASSEQSITGELFF.

The chain couples TRBV5-4 to TRBJ2-1; TRBD1 matches at 10 bases. CDR1 and CDR2 (germline): SGHNT, YYREEE (reference sequence). CDR3 size: 15 residues. V was clipped by 4 bases and J by 4 bases; unmatched bases: 5. DNA of the CDR3: TGTGCCAGCAGCCACCGGGACAGGGGTTACAATGAGCAGTTCTTC. Residues: CASSHRDRGYNEQFF.

The rearrangement links TRBV25-1 to TRBJ1-1; no reliable D call. Germline V gives CDR1 MGHDK, CDR2 SYGVNS. The CDR3 extends over 17 amino acids. Trimming shortened V by 0 bases and J by 4 bases, and 18 bases separated the two germline ends. CDR3 coding DNA: TGTGCCAGCAGTGAATACGAGACGCGGGCTCTATGCACTGAAGCTTTCTTT. This gives the protein CASSEYETRALCTEAFF. The full variable domain, completed using reference TRBV25-1 and TRBJ1-1, is EADIYQTPRYLVIGTGKKITLECSQTMGHDKMYWYQQDPGMELHLIHYSYGVNSTEKGDLSSESTVSRIRTEHFPLTLESARPSHTSQYLCASSEYETRALCTEAFFGQGTRLTVV.

The V call is TRBV5-1, the J call TRBJ2-5; 7 nucleotides align to TRBD2. CDR3 length: 15 amino acids. Germline CDR1 SGHRS, CDR2 YFSETQ. V was clipped by 0 bases and J by 5 bases; unmatched bases: 7. The CDR3 sequence: CASSLAGLVQETQYF. The CDR3, as DNA: TGCGCCAGCAGCTTGGCAGGACTAGTTCAGGAGACCCAGTACTTC.